Following are 12 T cell receptor beta chains from one sample sequenced in a study of naive and memory T cell subsets. Study-wide points: Especially in CD8 cells, naive repertoires contained a few larger clonotypes, possibly CD45RA-re-expressing memory cells.

An equimolar mix of two oligonucleotides served as the beta constant-region primer for TRBC1 and TRBC2. Four rounds of PCR amplified the ligated cDNA using nested alpha and beta constant-region primers plus SP2. MiXCR, applied by TCRdb to the UMI-ligation and nested PCR reads, yields one record per CDR3 protein. The table includes roughly 150,000 distinct CDR3 sequences, over 20% detected once. No antigen has been assigned to these receptors. Sequenced: naive CD4+ T cells from blood. All receptors come from a human donor in good health.

This chain joins TRBV20-1 and TRBJ2-7; D possibly corresponds to TRBD2 (6 bases). Germline loops: CDR1 DFQATT, CDR2 SNEGSKA (reference sequence). This CDR3 is built from 15 residues. Trimming pared 7 bases from V and 5 bases from J, leaving 24 bases between. CDR3 amino acids: CSVSAIAASANEQYF. The CDR3 region has the DNA TGCAGTGTTAGCGCGATAGCGGCTAGCGCGAACGAGCAGTACTTC.

The V gene is TRBV20-1, the J gene TRBJ1-1; D possibly corresponds to TRBD1 (6 bases). The ends were cut back, 5 bases at V and 3 bases at J, with 13 bases in the middle. The length of the CDR3 is 13 residues. Germline V CDR1 and CDR2: DFQATT, SNEGSKA (reference sequence). CDR3 region: CSAQRGVYTEAFF. The CDR3 nucleotides are TGCAGTGCTCAAAGGGGGGTGTACACTGAAGCTTTCTTT.

The chain combines TRBV5-1 with TRBJ1-6; TRBD1 matches 7 bases. The CDR3 extends over 14 amino acids. In germline, CDR1 is SGHRS, CDR2 YFSETQ. The V and J ends lost 0 bases and 10 bases, in that order; junction bases with no gene match: 4. CDR3 bases: TGCGCCAGCAGCTTGGCGCAGGGACAGTCACCCCTCCACTTT. It codes for CASSLAQGQSPLHF.

The chain combines TRBV19 with TRBJ2-1; the match to TRBD2 covers 9 bases. CDR3 size: 16 residues. Trimming at V came to 5 bases and at J to 0 bases, leaving 5 bases not matched to a gene. CDR1 LNHDA and CDR2 SQIVND come from the germline V gene (reference sequence). The CDR3 coding sequence is TGTGCCAGTAGTTGGGCTAGCGGGAACTCCTACAATGAGCAGTTCTTC. Protein sequence: CASSWASGNSYNEQFF.

This clonotype was picked up a small number of times. The chain employs TRBV7-2 and TRBJ2-2; 8 bases fit TRBD1. Germline V lookup: CDR1 SGHTA, CDR2 FQGNSA. The CDR3 contains 15 residues. With V trimmed by 1 base and J by 6 bases, 4 bases remained unmatched. The CDR3 protein is CASSLGDRIAGELFF. Here the CDR3 DNA reads TGTGCCAGCAGCTTAGGGGACAGGATTGCCGGGGAGCTGTTTTTT.

In its sample, this clonotype was seen once. The chain uses TRBV6-5 and TRBJ1-1, with D possibly TRBD1 on 5 matching bases. V lost 6 bases, J lost 1 base, and 27 bases lay in between. Looked up from germline, CDR1 is MNHEY and CDR2 is SVGAGI. This CDR3 region has 19 residues. This chain's CDR3 is CASRLGGGTQLTRNTEAFF. CDR3 DNA: TGTGCCAGCAGACTCGGGGGGGGAACCCAATTAACTCGGAACACTGAAGCTTTCTTT.

A few counts support this clonotype. The CDR3 DNA sequence: TGTGCCAGCAGCTTAGATTTCTACTCCTACGAGCAGTACTTC. The encoded protein is CASSLDFYSYEQYF. The gene calls are TRBV7-2 and TRBJ2-7; D unresolved. Trimming shortened V by 1 base and J by 0 bases, and 7 bases separated the two germline ends. Germline V CDR1 and CDR2: SGHTA, FQGNSA. This CDR3 has 14 amino acids. The entire variable domain, with the rest obtained from reference TRBV7-2 and TRBJ2-7, is as follows: GAGVSQSPSNKVTEKGKDVELRCDPISGHTALYWYRQSLGQGLEFLIYFQGNSAPDKSGLPSDRFSAERTGGSVSTLTIQRTQQEDSAVYLCASSLDFYSYEQYFGPGTRLTVT.

This clonotype was picked up a small number of times. V is TRBV7-7 and J is TRBJ2-5, with D possibly called TRBD1 or TRBD2 (5 bases each). The V and J ends lost 1 base and 4 bases respectively, with 13 bases between them. The length of the CDR3 is 15 residues. The V gene's germline CDR1 is SSHAT and CDR2 FNYEAQ (reference sequence). CDR3 bases: TGTGCCAGCAGCTTAGGGAGAGGGACGGGAGAGACCCAGTACTTC. Its translation is CASSLGRGTGETQYF. The full variable domain, rest sourced from reference TRBV7-7 and TRBJ2-5, is GAGVSQSPRYKVTKRGQDVTLRCDPISSHATLYWYQQALGQGPEFLTYFNYEAQPDKSGLPSDRFSAERPEGSISTLTIQRTEQRDSAMYRCASSLGRGTGETQYFGPGTRLLVL.

This clonotype has just a few counts. The CDR3 loop is CASSLVVSSYEQYF. The CDR3 DNA is TGCGCCAGCAGCTTGGTGGTTAGCTCCTACGAGCAGTACTTC. The genes are TRBV5-1 and TRBJ2-7; no firm D call. Trimming took off 0 bases at V and 0 bases at J, with 7 bases between the two ends. CDR1 is SGHRS and CDR2 is YFSETQ in the germline V gene. This CDR3 comprises 14 residues.

There are a few counts of this clonotype. The rearrangement joins TRBV7-6 to TRBJ2-7; 15 nucleotides match TRBD2. This CDR3 spans 18 amino acids. Germline lookup yields CDR1 SGHVS and CDR2 FNYEAQ. V gave up 5 bases and J gave up 0 bases; unmatched junction bases: 8. CDR3 sequence reads: CASSLVGLAGGISYEQYF. The CDR3 bases are TGTGCCAGCAGCCTCGTGGGACTAGCGGGAGGAATCTCCTACGAGCAGTACTTC.

This clonotype was counted between two and nine times. The chain is built from TRBV4-3 and TRBJ1-3; 7 positions match TRBD1. This CDR3 has 15 residues. V dropped 3 bases and J dropped 3; count of bases not matched to a gene: 5. CDR1 and CDR2 from the germline V gene are LGHNA and YSLEER. The CDR3 DNA follows: TGCGCCAGCAGCCACCCCGACAGGGATGGAAACACCATATATTTT. The encoded protein is CASSHPDRDGNTIYF.

This chain links TRBV25-1 with TRBJ2-7; a weak D match, TRBD1 (5 bases). This CDR3 has 15 amino acids. CDR1 is MGHDK and CDR2 is SYGVNS in the germline V gene. Trimming left V 1 base short and J 7 bases short, with 17 bases between. CDR3 loop: CASSESKGWLGEQYF. CDR3 coding DNA: TGTGCCAGCAGTGAATCCAAGGGGTGGCTAGGGGAGCAGTACTTC.